The entry that follows covers one T cell receptor beta chain sequence. The antigen remains undetermined. The sample is drawn from a study of siplizumab effects on memory and regulatory T cells. General study findings and limits: Reactions containing siplizumab showed mappable alloreactive CD4+ clones averaging around 70% Treg-derived, versus approximately 28% in controls. Some alloreactive sequences were traceable to unstimulated CD4+ memory cells, and siplizumab significantly reduced them.

The CDR3 sequence is 15 residues long. Trimming removed 5 bases at V and 0 bases at J, with 13 bases between. Germline lookup yields CDR1 LNHDA and CDR2 SQIVND (reference sequence). About 10^5 TCR templates were measured in each sample. Clones were sequenced by immunoSEQ multiplex PCR, and TCRdb holds only the in-frame ones, with some missing. Among more than 95,000 clones listed, about 95% were seen once. The chain has TRBV19 and TRBJ1-1, with no clear D. This receptor was identified in a human donor in good health. Sample: non-Treg CD4+ T cells sorted from blood. CDR3 coding DNA: TGTGCCAGTAGTCGGTCTGATTTGATGAACACTGAAGCTTTCTTT. Its protein is CASSRSDLMNTEAFF.